This T cell receptor (beta chain) was recorded in a study of blood T cell repertoires in COVID-19. Generated by immunoSEQ multiplex PCR, the TCRdb table keeps only in-frame clones and is missing some. Of a few hundred thousand clones listed, around 90% are singletons. Looked up from germline, CDR1 is SQVTM and CDR2 is ANQGSEA. The CDR3 has 13 amino acids. Trimming removed 4 bases at V and 3 bases at J, with 12 bases between. The gene calls are TRBV29-1 and TRBJ1-2, with D uncertain. The TCR comes from a woman aged 60-70 years with COVID-19, enrolled during active disease. Material for sequencing was peripheral blood. The CDR3 reads CSVGRVQDYGYTF. The CDR3 region has the DNA TGCAGCGTTGGGAGGGTCCAGGACTATGGCTACACCTTC.